Below, 25 T cell receptor beta chains from the same sample are listed, as sequenced in a study of identifying expanded T cells in peripheral blood. Measured with immunoSEQ multiplex PCR; TCRdb has only the in-frame clones, and not every one. The profile shows around 94,000 clones, roughly 88% of them singletons. The sample comprised blood. These receptors were obtained from a person between 18 and 75 years old in good health.

The V gene is TRBV14, the J gene TRBJ1-2, with D possibly being TRBD1 (5 bases). V lost 1 base, J lost 7 bases, and 16 bases lay in between. The CDR3 runs to 15 residues. From germline, CDR1 is SGHDN and CDR2 FVKESK. This chain's CDR3 is CASSQGSFGGFGYTF. Written as DNA, the CDR3 is TGTGCCAGCAGCCAAGGTTCGTTCGGGGGATTTGGCTACACCTTC.

V is TRBV6-5 and J is TRBJ2-7, with D tentatively TRBD1 or TRBD2 (5 bases each). The CDR3 has 14 residues. Germline CDR1 is MNHEY and CDR2 is SVGAGI. V was clipped by 7 bases and J by 6 bases, with 19 bases between them. The CDR3 region is CASNRGRGISEQYF. The CDR3 DNA follows: TGTGCCAGCAATCGGGGCCGGGGCATCTCCGAGCAGTACTTC.

The V call is TRBV29-1, the J call TRBJ2-2; the D gene is possibly TRBD1 (6 bases). V lost 7 bases and J lost 1, with 7 bases in between. From germline, CDR1 is SQVTM and CDR2 ANQGSEA. The CDR3 extends over 12 amino acids. The CDR3 DNA is TGCAGCGGACAGGAGAACACCGGGGAGCTGTTTTTT. Translated: CSGQENTGELFF.

The chain recombines TRBV7-7 with TRBJ2-7; D is possibly TRBD2 (5 bases). CDR1 and CDR2 from the germline V gene are SSHAT and FNYEAQ (reference sequence). V lost 0 bases to trimming and J lost 6 bases, with 9 bases between them. This CDR3 region has 13 residues. For the CDR3, the DNA is TGTGCCAGCAGCTTAGCCTCTGAGGGCGAGCAGTACTTC. Amino acid sequence: CASSLASEGEQYF.

This chain links TRBV23-1 with TRBJ1-2, with 7 bases fitting TRBD1. TRBV23-1 is treated as an ORF (open reading frame) with a function not yet certain. With 7 bases clipped from V and 6 bases from J, the junction kept 17 bases outside the gene matches. The CDR3 has 16 amino acids. CDR3 coding DNA: TGCGCCAGCACCAAAACCGACAGGGCCGGAGCCAATGGCTACACCTTC. Protein sequence: CASTKTDRAGANGYTF.

The chain recombines TRBV27 with TRBJ1-1; the D is unclear. Trimming removed 3 bases at V and 5 bases at J, with 7 bases between. The CDR3 loop spans 12 amino acids. Germline lookup yields CDR1 MNHEY and CDR2 SMNVEV (reference sequence). The CDR3 DNA follows: TGTGCCAGCAGTTTCCAGGTTACTGAAGCTTTCTTT. It is translated as CASSFQVTEAFF.

The chain links TRBV28 to TRBJ1-2; D perhaps matches TRBD1 (5 bases). This CDR3 is 13 amino acids long. V was clipped by 6 bases and J by 6 bases, with 14 bases between them. Germline CDR1 reads MDHEN; CDR2 reads SYDVKM. This CDR3 reads CASSLDRKDGYTF. The CDR3, as DNA: TGTGCCAGCAGCCTCGACAGAAAAGATGGCTACACCTTC.

The chain combines TRBV27 with TRBJ2-2; 9 bases are a match to TRBD2. Germline assignment: CDR1 MNHEY and CDR2 SMNVEV (reference sequence). The CDR3 is 20 residues long. With 2 bases clipped from V and 5 bases from J, the junction kept 18 bases outside the gene matches. CDR3 nucleotides: TGTGCCAGCAGTTTAAGAATTCGGGCTAGCGGGATGTCGAGAACCGGGGAGCTGTTTTTT. As protein: CASSLRIRASGMSRTGELFF.

This clone was seen just once. This rearrangement joins TRBV7-8 to TRBJ2-3; 9 bases align to TRBD1. Germline V gene lookup returns CDR1 SGHVS and CDR2 FQNEAQ. The J segment lost 6 bases and the V segment lost 6 bases, leaving 10 bases of the junction unmatched. CDR3 size: 15 residues. The CDR3 spells CASRAGTGLPDTQYF. CDR3 DNA sequence: TGTGCCAGCAGGGCCGGGACAGGGCTTCCTGATACGCAGTATTTT.

The rearrangement joins TRBV27 to TRBJ2-3; 7 bases align to TRBD2. The germline V gene encodes CDR1 MNHEY and CDR2 SMNVEV (reference sequence). The trim removed 2 bases at V and 5 bases at J, leaving 7 bases unmatched. The CDR3 is made up of 15 amino acids. The CDR3 DNA reads as TGTGCCAGCAGTTTAGGCGGGGGACTGATAGATACGCAGTATTTT. Protein: CASSLGGGLIDTQYF.

The genes are TRBV19 and TRBJ2-7; 9 bases align to TRBD1. V lost 4 bases to trimming and J lost 3 bases; unmatched junction nucleotides: 7. From germline, CDR1 is LNHDA and CDR2 SQIVND (reference sequence). The CDR3 loop spans 15 amino acids. This chain's CDR3 is CASSKQGAQDYEQYF. In nucleotides, the CDR3 is TGTGCCAGTAGTAAACAGGGGGCGCAAGACTACGAGCAGTACTTC.

J is TRBJ2-6 and V is TRBV13, with a tentative D call TRBD1 (5 bases). The CDR3 length is 14 residues. Germline values: CDR1 PRHDT, CDR2 FYEKMQ (reference sequence). The V and J ends lost 5 bases and 0 bases respectively, with 5 bases between them. The CDR3 bases are TGTGCCAGCAGCCAGGGCTCTGGGGCCAACGTCCTGACTTTC. As protein: CASSQGSGANVLTF.

The genes are TRBV2 and TRBJ1-2, with D unresolved. The CDR3 has 13 amino acids. Germline CDR1 is SNHLY and CDR2 is FYNNEI. V lost 1 base to trimming and J lost 4 bases, with 7 bases between them. The CDR3 sequence is CASSEGYRYGYTF. For the CDR3, the DNA is TGTGCCAGCAGTGAAGGCTACCGCTATGGCTACACCTTC.

J is TRBJ2-3 and V is TRBV30; no clear D. Trimming removed 6 bases at V and 0 bases at J, with 7 bases between. The CDR3 totals 12 residues. Germline CDR1 reads GTSNPN; CDR2 reads SVGIG (reference sequence). In DNA, the CDR3 is TGTGCCTGTACAGCTAGCACAGATACGCAGTATTTT. Residues: CACTASTDTQYF.

This chain uses TRBV7-9 with TRBJ1-1, with no clear D. CDR1 and CDR2 (germline): SEHNR, FQNEAQ (reference sequence). Trimming shortened V by 5 bases and J by 1 base, and 11 bases separated the two germline ends. CDR3 length: 14 amino acids. The CDR3 DNA follows: TGTGCCAGCAGCCCCCCGATGAGGAACACTGAAGCTTTCTTT. Amino acid sequence: CASSPPMRNTEAFF. The whole variable domain, remainder taken from reference TRBV7-9 and TRBJ1-1, is DTGVSQNPRHKITKRGQNVTFRCDPISEHNRLYWYRQTLGQGPEFLTYFQNEAQLEKSRLLSDRFSAERPKGSFSTLEIQRTEQGDSAMYLCASSPPMRNTEAFFGQGTRLTVV.

The gene calls are TRBV7-2 and TRBJ2-7; D remains ambiguous. Trimming cost V 2 bases and J 3 bases, with 11 bases left between them. The CDR3 loop spans 14 amino acids. The germline V gene encodes CDR1 SGHTA and CDR2 FQGNSA. The CDR3 loop reads CASSLREKIYEQYF. The CDR3 DNA follows: TGTGCCAGCAGCTTACGAGAAAAAATCTACGAGCAGTACTTC.

The CDR3 DNA is TGTGCCAGCAGCTGGACTAGCGTAGGGACCTACGAGCAGTACTTC. Residues: CASSWTSVGTYEQYF. This sequence joins TRBV7-2 and TRBJ2-7; 9 bases agree with TRBD2. The CDR3 is 15 residues long. The J segment lost 2 bases and the V segment lost 4 bases, leaving 6 bases of the junction unmatched. In germline, CDR1 is SGHTA, CDR2 FQGNSA.

This chain links TRBV29-1 with TRBJ2-7, with D unresolved. Trimming left V 0 bases short and J 2 bases short, with 5 bases between. The germline V gene encodes CDR1 SQVTM and CDR2 ANQGSEA. CDR3 length: 12 amino acids. CDR3 bases: TGCAGCGTTGAAGATCGCACCTACGAGCAGTACTTC. Protein sequence: CSVEDRTYEQYF.

For this clone: The identical CDR3 is also encoded by other nucleotide sequences in the sample. This chain uses TRBV6-6 with TRBJ1-1, with D unresolved. The V end was cut by 2 bases, the J end by 1 base, with 5 bases between. Germline CDR1 is MNHNY and CDR2 is SVGAGI (reference sequence). CDR3 length: 13 residues. The CDR3 here is CASSYGGNTEAFF. Written as DNA, the CDR3 is TGTGCCAGCAGTTACGGTGGGAACACTGAAGCTTTCTTT.

The rearrangement uses TRBV10-3 and TRBJ2-1; D perhaps matches TRBD2 (6 bases). The V end lost 5 bases, the J end lost 2 bases, and 19 bases lay between the germline ends. CDR1 is ENHRY and CDR2 is SYGVKD in the germline V gene. This CDR3 has 17 amino acids. CDR3 in amino acids: CAISMLAEATTYNEQFF. CDR3 nucleotide sequence: TGTGCCATCAGTATGTTAGCGGAGGCTACGACCTACAATGAGCAGTTCTTC.

The CDR3 region is CASSVAGSPNEQFF. The CDR3 DNA is TGTGCCAGCAGCGTAGCTGGCAGCCCCAATGAGCAGTTCTTC. V and J are TRBV9 and TRBJ2-1; D ambiguous. Trimming removed 0 bases from V and 6 bases from J, with 10 bases in between. Germline CDR1 and CDR2: SGDLS and YYNGEE. The CDR3 runs to 14 residues.

V usage is TRBV27 and J usage is TRBJ2-3, with D hard to call. The CDR3 extends over 13 amino acids. Germline V CDR1 and CDR2: MNHEY, SMNVEV (reference sequence). V was shortened by 6 bases and J by 2 bases, with 9 bases between the two germline ends. As DNA, the CDR3 is TGTGCCAGCAGCGGCAGGAACACAGATACGCAGTATTTT. This translates into CASSGRNTDTQYF.

The chain employs TRBV18 and TRBJ2-7; maybe TRBD1 (6 bases). Trimming removed 2 bases at V and 1 base at J, with 12 bases between. Germline CDR1 is KGHSH and CDR2 is LQKENI. The CDR3 loop spans 15 amino acids. CDR3 sequence (DNA): TGTGCCAGCTCACCAAACTCGGACAGTTCCTACGAGCAGTACTTC. As protein: CASSPNSDSSYEQYF.

The V gene is TRBV28, the J gene TRBJ2-3; D tentatively reads TRBD1 or TRBD2 (6 bases each). Deletions cut 2 bases from V and 1 base from J, with 19 bases between. CDR3 length: 18 amino acids. Germline V CDR1 and CDR2: MDHEN, SYDVKM. DNA of the CDR3: TGTGCCAGCAGTTTACCCCAAGCGGGTGGGACACGCACAGATACGCAGTATTTT. Its translation is CASSLPQAGGTRTDTQYF.

Written as DNA, the CDR3 is TGCAGCGTTGGAGGGTACGGGACCCAGTACTTC. Amino acid sequence: CSVGGYGTQYF. The V call is TRBV29-1, the J call TRBJ2-5, with a tentative D call TRBD2 (5 bases). In germline, CDR1 is SQVTM, CDR2 ANQGSEA. Trimming removed 4 bases from V and 7 bases from J, with 10 bases in between. This CDR3 region has 11 residues.